This T cell receptor beta chain was found in a study of blood T cells in healthy people across ages. The CDR3 has 14 amino acids. Trimming shortened V by 4 bases and J by 6 bases, and 13 bases separated the two germline ends. Germline values: CDR1 SQVTM, CDR2 ANQGSEA. Next came a second PCR, run for about 7 to 11 cycles, which used a sample-barcoded 5' primer along with a J-beta primer mix. Every cDNA molecule bore a tag from a template-switch adaptor containing 12 random nucleotides. All samples yielded 3 million or more CDR3-containing paired-end reads. TCRdb reanalysed the 5' RACE reads using MiXCR and keeps one entry per CDR3 protein. The sample includes roughly 700,000 distinct CDR3 sequences, approximately 25% of them seen just once. In the case of this clonotype: What it binds is unknown.

General study points: Donor CMV status was unknown, possibly confounding expanded clonotype changes. Older individuals had lower TCR beta diversity per million T cells (the decline was roughly linear).

These same records also appear under a second study, on T cells of mothers and their children.

Specimen: blood. The J gene is TRBJ2-6, the V gene TRBV29-1; weak D call: TRBD1 (6 bases). The source of this sequence is a boy aged 5-17 years in good health. The CDR3 reads CSVGNRAEANVLTF. CDR3 nucleotide sequence: TGCAGCGTTGGTAACAGGGCTGAGGCCAACGTCCTGACTTTC.